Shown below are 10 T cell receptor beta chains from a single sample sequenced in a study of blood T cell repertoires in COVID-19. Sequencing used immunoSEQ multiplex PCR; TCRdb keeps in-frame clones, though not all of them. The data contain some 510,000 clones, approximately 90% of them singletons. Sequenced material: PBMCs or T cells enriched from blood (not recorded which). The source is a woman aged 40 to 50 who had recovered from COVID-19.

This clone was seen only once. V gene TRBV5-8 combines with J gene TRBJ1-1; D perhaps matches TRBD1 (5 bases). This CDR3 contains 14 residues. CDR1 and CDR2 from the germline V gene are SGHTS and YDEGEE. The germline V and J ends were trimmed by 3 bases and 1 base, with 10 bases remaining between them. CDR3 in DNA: TGTGCCAGCAGCTCAAGGAGGGGGAACACTGAAGCTTTCTTT. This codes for CASSSRRGNTEAFF.

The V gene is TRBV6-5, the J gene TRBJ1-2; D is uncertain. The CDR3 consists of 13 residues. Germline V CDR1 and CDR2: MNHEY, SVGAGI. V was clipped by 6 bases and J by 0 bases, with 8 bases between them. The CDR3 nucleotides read TGTGCCAGCAGAACAAGTCCTAACTATGGCTACACCTTC. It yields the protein CASRTSPNYGYTF.

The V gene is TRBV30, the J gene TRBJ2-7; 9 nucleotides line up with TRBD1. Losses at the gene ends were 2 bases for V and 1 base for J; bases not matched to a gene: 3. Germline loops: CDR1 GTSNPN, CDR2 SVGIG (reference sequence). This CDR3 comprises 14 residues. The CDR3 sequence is CAWSTGTGSYEQYF. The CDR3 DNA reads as TGTGCCTGGAGTACCGGGACAGGGTCCTACGAGCAGTACTTC. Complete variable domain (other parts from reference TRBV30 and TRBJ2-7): SQTIHQWPATLVQPVGSPLSLECTVEGTSNPNLYWYRQAAGRGLQLLFYSVGIGQISSEVPQNLSASRPQDRQFILSSKKLLLSDSGFYLCAWSTGTGSYEQYFGPGTRLTVT.

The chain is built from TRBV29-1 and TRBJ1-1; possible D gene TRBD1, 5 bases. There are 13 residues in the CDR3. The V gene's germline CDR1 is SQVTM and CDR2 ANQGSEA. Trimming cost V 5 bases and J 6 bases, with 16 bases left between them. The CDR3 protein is CSVRAGGFSEAFF. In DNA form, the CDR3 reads TGCAGCGTTAGGGCCGGGGGGTTTTCTGAAGCTTTCTTT.

The CDR3 DNA follows: TGTGCCAGGGCGGGACAGGGCTATAACACTGAAGCTTTCTTT. Its protein is CARAGQGYNTEAFF. This chain joins TRBV3-1 (or the pseudogene TRBV3-2) and TRBJ1-1; TRBD1 aligns across 9 bases. The CDR3 runs 14 residues. V dropped 9 bases and J dropped 2; count of bases not matched to a gene: 7. The V gene's germline CDR1 is LGHDT and CDR2 YNNKEL (reference sequence).

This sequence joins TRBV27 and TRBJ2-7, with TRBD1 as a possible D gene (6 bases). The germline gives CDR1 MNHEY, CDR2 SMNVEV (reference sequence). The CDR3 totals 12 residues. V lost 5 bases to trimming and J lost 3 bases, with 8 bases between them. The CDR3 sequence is CASSRDNYEQYF. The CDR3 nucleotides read TGTGCCAGCAGTCGGGACAACTACGAGCAGTACTTC.

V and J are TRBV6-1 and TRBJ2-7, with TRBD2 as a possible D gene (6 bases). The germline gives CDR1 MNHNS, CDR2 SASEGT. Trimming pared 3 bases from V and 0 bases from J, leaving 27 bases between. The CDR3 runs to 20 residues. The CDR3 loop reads CASSDLQGGGTGKGSYEQYF. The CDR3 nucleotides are TGTGCCAGCAGTGACCTACAAGGAGGAGGGACGGGTAAGGGCTCCTACGAGCAGTACTTC.

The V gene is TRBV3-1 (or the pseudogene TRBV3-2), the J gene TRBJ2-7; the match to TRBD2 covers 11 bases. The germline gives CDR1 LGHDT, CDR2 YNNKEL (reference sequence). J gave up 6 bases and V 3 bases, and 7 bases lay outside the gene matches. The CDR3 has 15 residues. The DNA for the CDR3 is TGTGCCAGCAGCCATTTTAGCGGGAGGGAGGGCGAGCAGTACTTC. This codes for CASSHFSGREGEQYF.

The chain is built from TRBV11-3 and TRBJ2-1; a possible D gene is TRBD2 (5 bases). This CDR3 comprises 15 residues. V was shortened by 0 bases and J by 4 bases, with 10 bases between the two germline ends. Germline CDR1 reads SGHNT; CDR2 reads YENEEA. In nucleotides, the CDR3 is TGTGCCAGCAGCTTAGAGAGGGCAATATACAATGAGCAGTTCTTC. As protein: CASSLERAIYNEQFF.

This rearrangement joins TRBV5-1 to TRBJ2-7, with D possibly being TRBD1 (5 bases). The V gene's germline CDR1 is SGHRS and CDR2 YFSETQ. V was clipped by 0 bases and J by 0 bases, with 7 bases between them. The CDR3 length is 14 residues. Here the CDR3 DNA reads TGCGCCAGCAGCTTGGGACAGACCTCCTACGAGCAGTACTTC. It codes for CASSLGQTSYEQYF.